This T cell receptor beta chain was captured in a study of T cell repertoires in ileal Crohn's disease. Looking at the study overall: At surgery, 35% to 40% of patients smoked, with median disease duration 7.9 years. Postoperative therapy was given to about half: roughly 11 thiopurines, 15 to 20 anti-TNF agents. Study results and caveats: Active smokers at surgery had more clonal expansions than non-smokers. Clonality above 26.8% at surgery always came with endoscopic recurrence.

Germline V gene data show CDR1 as SGHTA and CDR2 as FQGTGA. Trimming cost V 3 bases and J 6 bases; bases outside gene matches: 2. CDR3 size: 13 residues. With respect to this clone: Its antigen is unidentified.

The protocol was immunoSEQ multiplex PCR, while the TCRdb copy is restricted to in-frame clones and leaves out a portion. The sample contains more than 11,000 clones, less than 85% of which appear only once. This clonotype was obtained from an adult with Crohn's disease. The sequenced sample was ileal tissue. The gene calls are TRBV7-3 and TRBJ2-5; 9 positions match TRBD1. The CDR3 sequence is CASSLDRGQTQYF. CDR3 DNA: TGTGCCAGCAGCTTGGACAGGGGTCAGACCCAGTACTTC.